These 9 T cell receptor beta chains were sequenced from one sample in a study of spatial heterogeneity in lung cancer. Time point denoted: blood at routine non-recurrence follow-up after resection. Frozen PBMC, nontumor lung or tumor provided whole RNA, which was sequenced unsorted. TCRdb fed the 5' RACE reads into MiXCR, producing one record per CDR3 protein. Of roughly 120,000 distinct CDR3 sequences listed, 12% are singletons. The sample here was PBMCs, taken at follow-up. These receptors were taken from a male donor with early-stage non-small cell lung cancer.

The gene calls are TRBV18 and TRBJ2-3, with 9 bases identical to TRBD2. V was clipped by 4 bases and J by 1 base; unmatched bases: 3. There are 15 residues in the CDR3. Germline CDR1 reads KGHSH; CDR2 reads LQKENI. The CDR3 DNA sequence: TGTGCCAGCTCACTGGGGACTAGCCGCACAGATACGCAGTATTTT. This sequence encodes CASSLGTSRTDTQYF.

V usage is TRBV29-1 and J usage is TRBJ1-1, with a tentative D call TRBD1 (5 bases). Germline V gene data show CDR1 as SQVTM and CDR2 as ANQGSEA. The length of the CDR3 is 11 residues. The V gene lost 8 bases and the J gene lost 4 bases, with 11 bases spanning the gap. As DNA, the CDR3 is TGCAGCACCCAGGGAGGCACTGAAGCTTTCTTT. The encoded protein is CSTQGGTEAFF.

This clonotype showed up just a few times. The V call is TRBV6-6, the J call TRBJ2-3, with 12 bases aligning to TRBD2. This CDR3 is 16 amino acids long. CDR1 MNHNY and CDR2 SVGAGI come from the germline V gene (reference sequence). V shed 6 bases and J 3 bases; nucleotides not matched to a gene: 7. The CDR3 here is CASSQGLAGLTDTQYF. Written as DNA, the CDR3 is TGTGCCAGCAGCCAAGGACTAGCGGGGCTGACAGATACGCAGTATTTT.

CDR3 protein: CASSPRVPLGQPQHF. The DNA of the CDR3 is TGTGCCAGCAGTCCCAGGGTCCCCTTAGGGCAGCCCCAGCATTTT. The V gene is TRBV27, the J gene TRBJ1-5, with D possibly matching TRBD1 (5 bases). Germline CDR1 reads MNHEY; CDR2 reads SMNVEV (reference sequence). V dropped 5 bases and J dropped 7 bases, with 18 bases sitting between them. The CDR3 totals 15 residues.

This clonotype was counted only a few times. The chain links TRBV27 to TRBJ1-1, with TRBD1 as a possible D gene (5 bases). In germline, CDR1 is MNHEY, CDR2 SMNVEV (reference sequence). The CDR3 spans 14 residues. Between the trimmed V and J ends, which lost 6 bases and 0 bases, there was a span of 11 bases. In nucleotides, the CDR3 is TGTGCCAGCAGCCCATCGACAGTGAACACTGAAGCTTTCTTT. This gives the protein CASSPSTVNTEAFF.

J is TRBJ1-5 and V is TRBV7-9; no clear D. V gave up 5 bases and J gave up 6 bases, with 11 bases separating them. The CDR3 is 13 amino acids. CDR1 SEHNR and CDR2 FQNEAQ come from the germline V gene (reference sequence). The CDR3: CASSPRRGQPQHF. The CDR3 DNA sequence: TGTGCCAGCAGCCCCCGAAGAGGTCAGCCCCAGCATTTT.

This clonotype has a handful of counts. CDR3 residues: CASSLNPEYNSPLHF. In DNA, the CDR3 is TGTGCCAGCAGTTTAAATCCCGAGTATAATTCACCCCTCCACTTT. The chain uses TRBV12-3 or TRBV12-4 and TRBJ1-6; no clear D. The ends were cut back, 2 bases at V and 4 bases at J, with 9 bases in the middle. CDR3 length: 15 residues.

This chain links TRBV6-5 with TRBJ2-7; D tentatively reads TRBD1 or TRBD2 (6 bases each). The V and J ends lost 5 bases and 0 bases respectively, with 17 bases between them. The CDR3 has 16 amino acids. Germline-derived CDR1 and CDR2 are MNHEY and SVGAGI. CDR3 in DNA: TGTGCCAGCAGTCGACTAGGGGGGAAAAGCTCCTACGAGCAGTACTTC. Protein product: CASSRLGGKSSYEQYF.

The sample holds many counts of this clonotype. The V and J genes are TRBV7-2 and TRBJ1-1, with 8 nucleotides matching TRBD1. The V gene end was trimmed by 5 bases and the J gene end by 3 bases; junction bases not matched to a gene: 2. The CDR3 sequence is 13 residues long. CDR1 and CDR2 from the germline V gene are SGHTA and FQGNSA. CDR3 sequence: CASSVDRDTEAFF. The CDR3 coding sequence is TGTGCCAGCAGCGTGGACAGGGACACTGAAGCTTTCTTT.